Each of the 3 T cell receptor beta chains below was sequenced from the same sample in a study of early T cells in non-severe SARS-CoV-2 infection. One entry per CDR3 protein, called by TCRdb with MiXCR from the 5' RACE reads. The repertoire consists of about 67,000 distinct CDR3 sequences, with under 14% occurring once and the leading ten covering about 4.1%. The sample was whole blood. Receptors originate from an adult who was a healthcare worker with PCR-confirmed SARS-CoV-2 infection or an uninfected control (not recorded which).

This clonotype appeared many times. The genes are TRBV11-2 and TRBJ2-1, with 16 bases identical to TRBD2. The CDR3 is 17 amino acids. Trimming at V came to 5 bases and at J to 2 bases, leaving 3 bases not matched to a gene. The germline CDR1 and CDR2 sequences are SGHAT and FQNNGV. CDR3 region: CASSLGTSGRAYNEQFF. The CDR3 bases are TGTGCCAGCAGCCTAGGGACTAGCGGGAGGGCCTACAATGAGCAGTTCTTC.

The J gene is TRBJ2-3, the V gene TRBV27; 9 nucleotides agree with TRBD2. The ends lost 6 bases at V and 2 bases at J; junction bases unmatched: 6. The CDR3 is 15 amino acids. CDR1 and CDR2 (germline): MNHEY, SMNVEV (reference sequence). CDR3 bases: TGTGCCAGCAGGCCTGCTAGCGGGGTCACAGATACGCAGTATTTT. Protein product: CASRPASGVTDTQYF.

Comment on this clonotype: A much more abundant neighbour one base away suggests this may be a read error. The V and J genes are TRBV6-6 and TRBJ1-4, with D unresolved. V lost 5 bases and J 3 bases, leaving 19 bases between the germline ends. The length of the CDR3 is 17 residues. Germline V gene lookup returns CDR1 MNHNY and CDR2 SVGAGI (reference sequence). In DNA, the CDR3 is TGTGCCAGCAGTCCCCGTCAGGTTTTTTCGTCTAATGAAAAACTGTTTTTT. Translating it yields CASSPRQVFSSNEKLFF.